The rows below give T cell receptor beta chains drawn from one sample of a study of blood T cells in healthy people across ages. MiXCR, run by TCRdb on the 5' RACE reads, gives a single entry per CDR3 protein. The sample contains hundreds of thousands of distinct CDR3 sequences, approximately 59% of which appear only once. What was sequenced was blood. The receptors come from a man in his sixties in good health. The CDR3 runs from the conserved cysteine through the conserved F or W. D genes are given only for firm matches. Size values are once, few and many counts, or a class for expanded clones, and some rows have none.

j_gene	d_gene	abundance	v_gene	CDR3nt	CDR3aa
TRBJ2-3	TRBD1	few	TRBV5-5	TGTGCCAGCAGCCGGGGACAGGACACAGATACGCAGTATTTT	CASSRGQDTDTQYF
TRBJ1-2	.	.	TRBV6-6	TGTGCCAGCAGTCAACTAGGGTATGGCTACACCTTC	CASSQLGYGYTF
TRBJ2-5	.	few	TRBV12-5	TGTGCTAGTGGTTTGGTACGGCGTTCAGATCAAGAGACCCAGTACTTC	CASGLVRRSDQETQYF
TRBJ2-7	TRBD2	.	TRBV20-1	TGCAGTGCGGGGCCCCAGCGGGGGGATAATGAGCAGTACTTC	CSAGPQRGDNEQYF
TRBJ2-5	TRBD2	.	TRBV5-1	TGCGCCAGCAGCGCCGGACTAGCGGGGGACGAGGAGACCCAGTACTTC	CASSAGLAGDEETQYF
TRBJ1-5	TRBD1	.	TRBV4-1	TGCGCCAGCAGCCGAGGGACAGGGGGCGGCAATCAGCCCCAGCATTTT	CASSRGTGGGNQPQHF
TRBJ2-3	TRBD1	few	TRBV12-3/TRBV12-4	TGTGCCAGCAGTTTAGTCCAGGGGGCGACAGATACGCAGTATTTT	CASSLVQGATDTQYF
TRBJ1-2	.	once	TRBV12-3/TRBV12-4	TGTGCCAGTACCCCACAGGCCGGAAATCCCAACTATGGCTACACCTTC	CASTPQAGNPNYGYTF
TRBJ2-1	.	.	TRBV5-5	TGTGCCAGCAGCTTGTTGAGCGGCAATGAGCAGTTCTTC	CASSLLSGNEQFF
TRBJ1-6	TRBD1	.	TRBV5-1	TGCGCCAGCAGCTCTGGGACAGGGACTCGGAATTCACCCCTCCACTTT	CASSSGTGTRNSPLHF
TRBJ1-4	TRBD1	.	TRBV6-2/TRBV6-3	TGTGCCAGCAGTTGGGACAGTGCAACTAATGAAAAACTGTTTTTT	CASSWDSATNEKLFF
TRBJ2-4	TRBD1	.	TRBV5-1	TGCGCCAGCAGCTTGGAGGGGACAGGAGAGTTGGACATTCAGTACTTC	CASSLEGTGELDIQYF
TRBJ2-4	.	.	TRBV7-9	TGTGCCAGCAGCTTAGGCCCAGGACGGATTCAGTACTTC	CASSLGPGRIQYF
TRBJ2-7	.	few	TRBV29-1	TGCAGCGTATCCGGGGCCATCTCCTACGAGCAGTACTTC	CSVSGAISYEQYF
TRBJ2-3	TRBD2	.	TRBV12-3/TRBV12-4	TGTGCCAGCAGTCTGCGGGGGGGCCAAGATACGCAGTATTTT	CASSLRGGQDTQYF
TRBJ2-3	TRBD2	once	TRBV7-2	TGTGCCAGCAGCTTAATCGAGACTAGCCGGCCGGCTACGCAGTATTTT	CASSLIETSRPATQYF
TRBJ2-1	TRBD2	.	TRBV18	TGTGCCAGCTCGCGACTAGCGGGGGCTCAGAGTGATGAGCAGTTCTTC	CASSRLAGAQSDEQFF
TRBJ2-1	TRBD1	.	TRBV10-3	TGTGCCATCAGTGGAGGGACAGGCTCGGGCAATGAGCAGTTCTTC	CAISGGTGSGNEQFF
TRBJ1-5	TRBD1	.	TRBV19	TGTGCCAGCGCCGGGACAGGGGGACAGCCCCAGCATTTT	CASAGTGGQPQHF
TRBJ1-2	.	.	TRBV20-1	TGCAGCCCCTTCTGGGGAGGAGGCTACACCTTC	CSPFWGGGYTF
TRBJ1-4	.	.	TRBV6-6	TGTGCCAGCAAGGGGGGAGGGACGAATGAAAAACTGTTTTTT	CASKGGGTNEKLFF
TRBJ2-5	.	.	TRBV7-8	TGTGCCAGCAGCTTAGGTCGCCCCCAAGAGACCCAGTACTTC	CASSLGRPQETQYF
TRBJ1-5	.	few	TRBV4-1	TGCGCCAGCAGCGAAGAGGGGGTCCTGCTGTCTAGCAATCAGCCCCAGCATTTT	CASSEEGVLLSSNQPQHF
TRBJ1-5	TRBD1	.	TRBV6-1	TGTGCCAGCAGTGGAAGGACAGGGAATGGGCAGCCCCAGCATTTT	CASSGRTGNGQPQHF
TRBJ2-7	.	few	TRBV5-1	TGCGCCAGCAGAGCAGGGAACTACGAGCAGTACTTC	CASRAGNYEQYF
TRBJ1-5	.	.	TRBV4-2	TGTGCCAGCAGCCAAGATGCCGCGGGGGCACATAGCAATCAGCCCCAGCATTTT	CASSQDAAGAHSNQPQHF
TRBJ2-1	TRBD2	.	TRBV6-5	TGTGCCAGCAGTTACTCGGGAGGGGACAATGAGCAGTTCTTC	CASSYSGGDNEQFF
TRBJ2-1	.	few	TRBV20-1	TGCAGTGCTAGAGGTCCCAGGGTAGGGGATGAGCAGTTCTTC	CSARGPRVGDEQFF
TRBJ2-7	.	few	TRBV20-1	TGCAGTGCTAGCTTCGGGTCTCGCTACGAGCAGTACTTC	CSASFGSRYEQYF
TRBJ2-5	.	.	TRBV6-6	TGTGCCAGCAGTTCAAGCCTCACAAAAGAGACCCAGTACTTC	CASSSSLTKETQYF
TRBJ1-5	TRBD1	.	TRBV12-3/TRBV12-4	TGTGCCAGCAGTGCCGGACAGGTAACCCAGCCCCAGCATTTT	CASSAGQVTQPQHF
TRBJ2-7	TRBD2	.	TRBV20-1	TGCAGTGCCCCCCGGCGGGGGGGCGTAAATGAGCAGTACTTC	CSAPRRGGVNEQYF
TRBJ2-5	.	.	TRBV2	TGTGCCAGCAAGGGGGGACAAGACACCCAGTACTTC	CASKGGQDTQYF
TRBJ1-1	.	.	TRBV6-5	TGTGCCAGCAGTCGTACGAAGGGTCGTAACACTGAAGCTTTCTTT	CASSRTKGRNTEAFF
TRBJ2-7	.	.	TRBV18	TGTGCCAGCTCTGCCGCAGGGGTGGCCTCCTACGAGCAGTACTTC	CASSAAGVASYEQYF
TRBJ2-7	.	.	TRBV20-1	TGCAGTGCTGAACAGGACAGCTCCTACGAGCAGTACTTC	CSAEQDSSYEQYF
TRBJ2-5	.	few	TRBV11-3	TGTGCCAGCAGCTTGGCAGGGGAACCCACAGAGACCCAGTACTTC	CASSLAGEPTETQYF